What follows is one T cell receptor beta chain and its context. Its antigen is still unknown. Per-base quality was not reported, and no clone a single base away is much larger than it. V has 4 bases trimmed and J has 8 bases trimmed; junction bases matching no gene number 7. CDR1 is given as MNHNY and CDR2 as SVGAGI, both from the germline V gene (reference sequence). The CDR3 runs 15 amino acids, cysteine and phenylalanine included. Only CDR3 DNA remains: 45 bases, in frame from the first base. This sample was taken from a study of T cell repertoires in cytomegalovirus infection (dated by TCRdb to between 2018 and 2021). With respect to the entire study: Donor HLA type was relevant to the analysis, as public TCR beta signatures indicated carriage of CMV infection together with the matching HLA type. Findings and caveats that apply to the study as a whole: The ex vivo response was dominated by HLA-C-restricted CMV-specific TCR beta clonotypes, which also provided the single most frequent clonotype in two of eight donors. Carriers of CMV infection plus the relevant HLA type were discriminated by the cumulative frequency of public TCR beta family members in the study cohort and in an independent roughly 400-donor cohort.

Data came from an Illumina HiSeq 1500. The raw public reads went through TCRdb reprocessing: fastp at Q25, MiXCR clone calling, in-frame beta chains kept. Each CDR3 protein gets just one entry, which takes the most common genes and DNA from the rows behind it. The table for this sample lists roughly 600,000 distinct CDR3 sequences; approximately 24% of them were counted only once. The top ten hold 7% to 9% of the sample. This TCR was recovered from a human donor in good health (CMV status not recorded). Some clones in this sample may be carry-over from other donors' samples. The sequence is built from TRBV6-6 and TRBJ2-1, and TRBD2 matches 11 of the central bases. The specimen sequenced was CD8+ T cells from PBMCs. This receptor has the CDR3 CASSSGTSGFHEQFF. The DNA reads TGTGCCAGCAGTTCCGGGACTAGCGGTTTCCATGAGCAGTTCTTC.